This TCR beta chain came from a study of immune characteristics of hereditary and idiopathic chronic pancreatitis. Background for the entire study: The study examined local immune cells and TCRbeta repertoires in the pancreas in hereditary and idiopathic chronic pancreatitis, using control pancreases from organ donors for comparison. TCRbeta sequencing was performed on roughly 5 control pancreases, roughly seven hereditary chronic pancreatitis pancreases and roughly 6 idiopathic chronic pancreatitis pancreases. Minimal in vitro experimental manipulation of pancreas-infiltrating T cells was the reason the gDNA-based approach was selected. Overall study results and their limits: Vbeta-Jbeta gene family usage, including TRBV10, TRBV19, TRBV23 and TRBV5, differed between hereditary and idiopathic chronic pancreatitis. Because patient tissue could be obtained only at the time of TPIAT, differences in disease duration may have affected the immune findings. Significantly increased TCRbeta repertoire diversity and reduced clonality were observed in both chronic pancreatitis groups relative to controls. The study did not include chronic pancreatitis caused by alcohol use. Among around 13 chronic pancreatitis patients, a positive correlation was found between numbers of productive TCR rearrangements and disease severity scores.

The CDR3 holds 17 amino acids from the cysteine to the phenylalanine. Only the CDR3 part of the read is kept: 51 bases, read in frame from the first base. Chronic pancreatitis pancreas tissue was obtained from patients undergoing total pancreatectomy with islet autotransplantation (TPIAT). Included chronic pancreatitis patients had no known history of diabetes. For TCRbeta sequencing, genomic DNA was pulled straight from bulk pancreas tissue, skipping any T cell sorting. No particular cause of disease was identified in the patients with idiopathic chronic pancreatitis. Pancreas tissues from patients and organ donors were collected consecutively at two US centers. Libraries were constructed by the immunoSEQ multiplex PCR assay. The TCRbeta CDR3 region and neighboring sequences were amplified from pancreatic genomic DNA and then sequenced. The source study handled its data this way. Repertoire diversity was assessed as a mean normalized Shannon-Wiener index, and productive clonality and productive rearrangement counts were also measured. The nonparametric Mann-Whitney U test was used to compare repertoire metrics between controls and chronic pancreatitis. A shared clonotype was defined as a CDR3beta sequence with the same amino acid composition and length across subjects. TCRdb holds this immuneACCESS table with in-frame rearrangements only. Some clones are missing; in checked studies, unresolved V genes explain under half, and the rest has no known cause. Clone size and the V and J calls come from that table; the DNA yielded D and trimming. For this sample the table gives 9,000 to 10,000 clones, of which about 85% were detected only once. Approximately 15% of the sample is in the top ten clones.

As regards this clone: The clone's antigen remains unknown. No quality values exist for individual bases; no much larger clone is one base distant.

Sequencing input: pancreas tissue with idiopathic chronic pancreatitis. The cell subset or site label on this specimen signifies: chronic pancreatitis without an identified cause. The origin of this receptor is a human donor with chronic pancreatitis. The V and J segments used are TRBV7-5 and TRBJ2-3; the DNA was not used to check the table's D call, TRBD2. TRBV7-5 is an annotated pseudogene. The CDR3 corresponds to CVRSLVYEGGGTDTQYF. The nucleotide sequence is TGTGTCAGAAGCTTAGTATACGAGGGAGGAGGGACAGATACGCAGTATTTT.